Listed below are T cell receptor beta chains from one sample, sequenced in a study of cytomegalovirus exposure and HLA in healthy donors. TCRdb's table, derived via immunoSEQ multiplex PCR, lists solely in-frame clones and lacks some. Among 160,000 or so clones listed, 60% to 80% were seen once. Sample: PBMCs. The receptors were sampled from a male donor in good health and CMV-seronegative. Both conserved end residues are part of each CDR3. Fields, in order: D gene, J gene, V gene, clone size, CDR3 DNA, CDR3 protein. D genes are given only for firm matches. Clone size is not always given. Where it is, it says once, few, many or a class for expanded clones.

. | TRBJ1-2 | TRBV18 | . | TGTGCCAGCTCCCCTGGGGCCGCAGTAAACTATGGCTACACCTTC | CASSPGAAVNYGYTF
. | TRBJ2-7 | TRBV12-5 | . | TGTGCTAGTGGTTTGGCCCAAGGGGGCGAGCAGTACTTC | CASGLAQGGEQYF
TRBD2 | TRBJ2-5 | TRBV29-1 | . | TGCAGCGTTGGAGGACTAGCTGTAGCGGAGACCCAGTACTTC | CSVGGLAVAETQYF
. | TRBJ2-2 | TRBV11-2 | . | TGTGCCAGCAGCTTAGTTCTCAGGGCAGGGACGAACACCGGGGAGCTGTTTTTT | CASSLVLRAGTNTGELFF
. | TRBJ1-4 | TRBV7-6 | . | TGTGCCAGCACCGCCTCGAGCAGGCTAGCAAATGAAAAACTGTTTTTT | CASTASSRLANEKLFF
. | TRBJ1-1 | TRBV10-3 | . | TGTGCCATCTCAGGGGTTTCGAACACTGAAGCTTTCTTT | CAISGVSNTEAFF
TRBD2 | TRBJ2-1 | TRBV7-9 | . | TGTGCCAGCAGCTGGACTAGCGGGTTGTCGAATGAGCAGTTCTTC | CASSWTSGLSNEQFF
TRBD2 | TRBJ2-5 | TRBV25-1 | once | TGTGCCACCACTCCGACTAGCGGAGGCAGGGAGACCCAGTACTTC | CATTPTSGGRETQYF
TRBD1 | TRBJ2-7 | TRBV7-9 | . | TGTGCCAGCAGCTTATCTGGACAGGGGAACGACGAGCAGTACTTC | CASSLSGQGNDEQYF
. | TRBJ1-2 | TRBV7-9 | once | TGTGCCAGCAGCTTAGTACAGGGTGGATACTACACCTTC | CASSLVQGGYYTF
TRBD1 | TRBJ1-5 | TRBV30 | . | TGTGCCACCTCCAGGGGGAAAGATCAGCCCCAGCATTTT | CATSRGKDQPQHF
. | TRBJ1-5 | TRBV28 | . | TGTGCCAGCAGTTTAATGCTGGGAGGAAGGCAGCCCCAGCATTTT | CASSLMLGGRQPQHF
. | TRBJ1-5 | TRBV10-3 | . | TGTGCCAGCAGGAGCAGGGCAGGTGATCAGCCCCAGCATTTT | CASRSRAGDQPQHF
. | TRBJ1-3 | TRBV6-1 | . | TGTGCCAGCGCGGGGTCAGGCGGGAACACCATATATTTT | CASAGSGGNTIYF
TRBD2 | TRBJ2-2 | TRBV11-3 | . | TGTGCCAGCAGCCCCATGGGGACTAGCGGGATGGTCGGGGAGCTGTTTTTT | CASSPMGTSGMVGELFF
. | TRBJ1-3 | TRBV10-3 | . | TGTGCCATCAGTGACCAGTCCGCCTCTGGAAACACCATATATTTT | CAISDQSASGNTIYF
. | TRBJ2-7 | TRBV13 | . | TGTGCCAGCAGTAGACGCGGGTCCGAGCAGTACTTC | CASSRRGSEQYF
. | TRBJ1-2 | TRBV7-2 | few | TGTGCCAGCAGCTTCACAGGGCTGGACTATGGCTACACCTTC | CASSFTGLDYGYTF
. | TRBJ2-7 | TRBV6-5 | . | TGTGCCAGCCGGAGCGCCTCAATCCACTACGAGCAGTACTTC | CASRSASIHYEQYF
. | TRBJ1-1 | TRBV7-2 | . | TGTGCCAGCAGCTCCGACAGGGAAGCTTTCTTT | CASSSDREAFF
TRBD1 | TRBJ1-1 | TRBV28 | . | TGTGCCAGCAGTTCTGGAGGGGGCGATGTGAAGGCTTTCTTT | CASSSGGGDVKAFF
. | TRBJ2-7 | TRBV29-1 | . | TGCAGCGTTCGTTACTCGGGCTACGAGCAGTACTTC | CSVRYSGYEQYF